This record covers a single T cell receptor beta chain. Its matching antigen is unknown. The entry originates in a study of cytomegalovirus exposure and HLA in healthy donors. Study-level points and caveats: A cluster of highly shared sequence variants was likely a sequencing artifact. In a later analysis, a missense DCLRE1C variant was linked to TCR beta V- and J-gene trimming. Researchers catalogued about 150 TCR beta chains as cytomegalovirus-associated.

60 Vbeta and 13 Jbeta primers were used in PCR. Using immunoSEQ multiplex PCR, the repertoire was profiled, and TCRdb retains in-frame clones only, with some absent. The sample consists of some 150,000 clones, roughly 62% of them appearing once. V gave up 3 bases and J gave up 6 bases; unmatched junction bases: 1. CDR3 length equals 13 residues. Germline V CDR1 and CDR2: MGHDK, SYGVNS. Source material: PBMCs. This TCR was recovered from a man between 60 and 70 years old in good health and CMV-seronegative. V and J are TRBV25-1 and TRBJ1-2; TRBD1 aligns across 10 bases. CDR3: CASSDGTGDGYTF. In DNA, the CDR3 is TGTGCCAGCAGTGACGGGACAGGGGATGGCTACACCTTC.